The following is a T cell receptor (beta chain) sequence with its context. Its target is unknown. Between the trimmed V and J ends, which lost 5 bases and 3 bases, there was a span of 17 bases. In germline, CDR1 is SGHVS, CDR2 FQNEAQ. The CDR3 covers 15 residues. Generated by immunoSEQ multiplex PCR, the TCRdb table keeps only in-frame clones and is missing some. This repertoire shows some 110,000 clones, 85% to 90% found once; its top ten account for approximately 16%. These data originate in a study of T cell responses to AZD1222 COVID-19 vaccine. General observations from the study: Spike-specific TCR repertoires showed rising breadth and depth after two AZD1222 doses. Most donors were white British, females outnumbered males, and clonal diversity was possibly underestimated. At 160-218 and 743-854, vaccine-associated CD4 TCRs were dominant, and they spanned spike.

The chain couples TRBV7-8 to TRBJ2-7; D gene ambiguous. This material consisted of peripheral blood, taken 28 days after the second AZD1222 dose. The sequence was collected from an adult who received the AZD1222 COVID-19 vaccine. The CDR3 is CASSLVMVGVYEQYF. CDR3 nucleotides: TGTGCCAGCAGCCTGGTGATGGTTGGGGTCTACGAGCAGTACTTC.